The 5 T cell receptor beta chains in this list originate from one sample, sequenced in a study of cytomegalovirus exposure and HLA in healthy donors (dated by TCRdb to 2016 to 2017). The protocol used for the library was the immunoSEQ multiplex PCR assay. A mixture of 60 forward primers for TCR Vbeta segments and 13 reverse primers for TCR Jbeta segments was used in the multiplex PCR. In its TCRdb copy, this immuneACCESS table keeps in-frame sequences only and misses some clones. Where compared with another copy, unresolved V genes explain less than half of these, and the others have no known cause. The sample has about 180,000 clones on record, around 80% of them singletons. The top ten clones comprise 2% to 3% of the sample. What was sequenced was PBMCs. All receptors come from a woman in her twenties or thirties in good health and CMV-seropositive.

The chain recombines TRBV9 with TRBJ2-2; TRBD2 aligns across 8 bases. Looked up from germline, CDR1 is SGDLS and CDR2 is YYNGEE. V was pared by 2 bases and J by 2 bases, with 2 bases of the junction left unmatched. This CDR3 has 15 amino acids. The DNA of the CDR3 is TGTGCCAGCAGCGTCGGGGGGGCCAACACCGGGGAGCTGTTTTTT. Amino acids: CASSVGGANTGELFF.

J is TRBJ2-7 and V is TRBV6-5; 7 nucleotides line up with TRBD2. This CDR3 has 12 amino acids. With V trimmed by 6 bases and J by 6 bases, 5 bases remained unmatched. Germline V CDR1 and CDR2: MNHEY, SVGAGI. The CDR3 sequence: CASRRGRAEQYF. The CDR3 DNA reads as TGTGCCAGCAGGCGGGGGAGAGCCGAGCAGTACTTC.

The V and J genes are TRBV9 and TRBJ2-3, with D perhaps TRBD2 (5 bases). V dropped 3 bases and J dropped 7 bases, with 18 bases sitting between them. CDR3 length equals 15 residues. Germline CDR1 SGDLS, CDR2 YYNGEE. The CDR3 sequence: CASSAAGRFGNTQYF. For the CDR3, the DNA is TGTGCCAGCAGCGCCGCGGGTCGGTTCGGGAATACGCAGTATTTT. The full variable domain, rest sourced from reference TRBV9 and TRBJ2-3, is DSGVTQTPKHLITATGQRVTLRCSPRSGDLSVYWYQQSLDQGLQFLIQYYNGEERAKGNILERFSAQQFPDLHSELNLSSLELGDSALYFCASSAAGRFGNTQYFGPGTRLTVL.

In this sample, this clone turned up a few times. The rearrangement uses TRBV5-1 and TRBJ2-4, with D possibly matching TRBD1 (6 bases). The germline V gene has CDR1 SGHRS and CDR2 YFSETQ. This CDR3 region has 15 residues. The V end was cut by 2 bases, the J end by 0 bases, with 9 bases between. CDR3 nucleotides: TGCGCCAGCAGCTTTCAACAGGGAGCCAAAAACATTCAGTACTTC. It is translated as CASSFQQGAKNIQYF.

The table lists this clone with a few counts. This chain joins TRBV5-1 and TRBJ2-3; TRBD2 aligns across 8 bases. This CDR3 has 15 residues. Germline lookup yields CDR1 SGHRS and CDR2 YFSETQ. The J segment lost 6 bases and the V segment lost 4 bases, leaving 10 bases of the junction unmatched. In nucleotides, the CDR3 is TGCGCCAGCAGCGCACTAGCGGTTCAGGCGGATACGCAGTATTTT. This gives the protein CASSALAVQADTQYF.